The clone carrying this T cell receptor (beta chain) was counted a few times. An end of the junction does not agree with germline; a read error may underlie this. This CDR3 has 19 amino acids. Germline CDR1 is SGHVS and CDR2 is FQNEAQ. These data come from a study of blood T cells in healthy people across ages. A sample-barcoded 5' primer and a J-beta primer mix were used in a second PCR of roughly 7 to 11 cycles. TCRdb recomputed calls from the 5' RACE reads with MiXCR, one row per CDR3 protein. The sample lists about 720,000 distinct CDR3 sequences; approximately 21% were seen once. The chain employs TRBV7-8 and TRBJ2-5, with 12 bases fitting TRBD2. The source of this sequence is a man aged 70 or older in good health. Sequencing input: blood. The CDR3 loop reads CASSLAGPTSGGYQEAQYF. DNA for the CDR3: TGTGCCAGCAGCTTAGCGGGCCCTACTAGCGGGGGGTACCAAGAGGCCCAGTACTTC.